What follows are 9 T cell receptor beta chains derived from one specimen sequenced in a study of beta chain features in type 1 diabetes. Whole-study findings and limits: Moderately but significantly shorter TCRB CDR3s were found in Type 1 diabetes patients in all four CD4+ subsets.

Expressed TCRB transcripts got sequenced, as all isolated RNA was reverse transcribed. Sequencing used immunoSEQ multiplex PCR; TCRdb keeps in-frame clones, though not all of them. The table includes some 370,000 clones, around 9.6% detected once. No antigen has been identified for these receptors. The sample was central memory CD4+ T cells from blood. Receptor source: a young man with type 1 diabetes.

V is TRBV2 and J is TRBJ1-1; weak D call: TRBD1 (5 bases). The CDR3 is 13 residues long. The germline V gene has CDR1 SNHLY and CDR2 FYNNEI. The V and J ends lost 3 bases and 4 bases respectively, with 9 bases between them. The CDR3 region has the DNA TGTGCCAGCAGTGAGCAGGGCAGCACTGAAGCTTTCTTT. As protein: CASSEQGSTEAFF.

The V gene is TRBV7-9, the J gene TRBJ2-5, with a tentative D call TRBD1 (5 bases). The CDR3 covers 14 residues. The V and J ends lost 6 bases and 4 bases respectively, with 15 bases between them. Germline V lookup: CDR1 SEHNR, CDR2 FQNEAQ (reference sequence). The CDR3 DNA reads TGTGCCAGCAGGGCGAGCAGGGCGGCAGAGACCCAGTACTTC. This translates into CASRASRAAETQYF. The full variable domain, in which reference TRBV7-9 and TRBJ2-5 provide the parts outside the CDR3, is DTGVSQNPRHKITKRGQNVTFRCDPISEHNRLYWYRQTLGQGPEFLTYFQNEAQLEKSRLLSDRFSAERPKGSFSTLEIQRTEQGDSAMYLCASRASRAAETQYFGPGTRLLVL.

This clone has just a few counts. The chain's CDR3 is CASSLSASGRAGEQYF. In DNA form, the CDR3 reads TGTGCCAGCAGTTTATCCGCTAGCGGGAGGGCTGGCGAGCAGTACTTC. This chain joins TRBV28 and TRBJ2-7; TRBD2 agrees at 12 bases. This CDR3 comprises 16 residues. Germline loops: CDR1 MDHEN, CDR2 SYDVKM. J lost 6 bases, V lost 1 base, and 7 bases had no gene match.

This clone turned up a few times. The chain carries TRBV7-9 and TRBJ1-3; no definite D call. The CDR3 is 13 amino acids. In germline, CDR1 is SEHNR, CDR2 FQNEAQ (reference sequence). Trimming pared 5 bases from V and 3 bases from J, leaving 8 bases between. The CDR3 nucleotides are TGTGCCAGCAGCGAGAGTGTTGGAAACACCATATATTTT. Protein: CASSESVGNTIYF.

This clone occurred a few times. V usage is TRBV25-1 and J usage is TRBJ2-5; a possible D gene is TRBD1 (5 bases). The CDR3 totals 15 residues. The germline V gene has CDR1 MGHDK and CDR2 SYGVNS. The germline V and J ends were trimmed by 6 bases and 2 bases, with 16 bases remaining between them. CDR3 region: CASSQGGPRQETQYF. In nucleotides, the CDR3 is TGTGCCAGCAGCCAGGGTGGGCCAAGACAAGAGACCCAGTACTTC. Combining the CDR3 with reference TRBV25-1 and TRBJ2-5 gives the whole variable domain EADIYQTPRYLVIGTGKKITLECSQTMGHDKMYWYQQDPGMELHLIHYSYGVNSTEKGDLSSESTVSRIRTEHFPLTLESARPSHTSQYLCASSQGGPRQETQYFGPGTRLLVL.

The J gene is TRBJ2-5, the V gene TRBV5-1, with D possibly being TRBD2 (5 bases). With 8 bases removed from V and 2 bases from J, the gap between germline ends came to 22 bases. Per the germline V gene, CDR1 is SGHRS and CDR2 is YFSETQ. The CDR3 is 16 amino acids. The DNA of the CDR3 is TGCGCCAGTAAGCTTGGGTCCAGTGGGAGACAAGAGACCCAGTACTTC. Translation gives CASKLGSSGRQETQYF. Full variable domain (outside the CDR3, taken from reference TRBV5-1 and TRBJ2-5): KAGVTQTPRYLIKTRGQQVTLSCSPISGHRSVSWYQQTPGQGLQFLFEYFSETQRNKGNFPGRFSGRQFSNSRSEMNVSTLELGDSALYLCASKLGSSGRQETQYFGPGTRLLVL.

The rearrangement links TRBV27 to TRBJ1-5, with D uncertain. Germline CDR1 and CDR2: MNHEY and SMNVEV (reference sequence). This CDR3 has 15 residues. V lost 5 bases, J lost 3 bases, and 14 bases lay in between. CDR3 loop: CASSPSGRTNQPQHF. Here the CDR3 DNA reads TGTGCCAGCAGTCCCTCGGGCAGGACCAATCAGCCCCAGCATTTT.

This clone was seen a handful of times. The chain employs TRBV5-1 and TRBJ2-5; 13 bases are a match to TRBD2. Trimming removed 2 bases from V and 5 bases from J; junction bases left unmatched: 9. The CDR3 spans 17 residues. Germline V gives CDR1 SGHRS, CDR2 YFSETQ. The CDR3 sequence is CASSFGTSGIERETQYF. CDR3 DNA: TGCGCCAGCAGCTTCGGGACTAGCGGGATCGAGCGGGAGACCCAGTACTTC.

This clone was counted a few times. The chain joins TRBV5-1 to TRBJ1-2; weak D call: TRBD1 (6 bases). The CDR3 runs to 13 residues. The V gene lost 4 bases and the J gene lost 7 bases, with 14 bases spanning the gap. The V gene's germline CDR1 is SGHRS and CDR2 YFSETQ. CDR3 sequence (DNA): TGCGCCAGCAGCGACCCGGGGGCGCCTGGCTACACCTTC. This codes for CASSDPGAPGYTF.